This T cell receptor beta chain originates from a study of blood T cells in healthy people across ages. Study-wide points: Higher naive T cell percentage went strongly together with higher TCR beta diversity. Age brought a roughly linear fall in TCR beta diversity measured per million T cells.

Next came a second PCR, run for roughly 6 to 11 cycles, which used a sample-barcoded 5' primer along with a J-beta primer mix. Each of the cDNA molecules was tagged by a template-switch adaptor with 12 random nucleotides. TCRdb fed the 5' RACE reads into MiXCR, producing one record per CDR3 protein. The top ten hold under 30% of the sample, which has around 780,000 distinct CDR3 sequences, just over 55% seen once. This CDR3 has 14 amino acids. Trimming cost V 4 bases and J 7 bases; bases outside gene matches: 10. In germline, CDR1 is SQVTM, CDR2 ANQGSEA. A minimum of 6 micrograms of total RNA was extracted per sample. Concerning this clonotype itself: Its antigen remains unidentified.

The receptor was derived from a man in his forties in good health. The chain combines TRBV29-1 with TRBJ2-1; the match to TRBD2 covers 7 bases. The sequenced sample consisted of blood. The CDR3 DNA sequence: TGCAGCGTTGTGGAGGGAGGGGAGCGAAATGAGCAGTTCTTC. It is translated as CSVVEGGERNEQFF.